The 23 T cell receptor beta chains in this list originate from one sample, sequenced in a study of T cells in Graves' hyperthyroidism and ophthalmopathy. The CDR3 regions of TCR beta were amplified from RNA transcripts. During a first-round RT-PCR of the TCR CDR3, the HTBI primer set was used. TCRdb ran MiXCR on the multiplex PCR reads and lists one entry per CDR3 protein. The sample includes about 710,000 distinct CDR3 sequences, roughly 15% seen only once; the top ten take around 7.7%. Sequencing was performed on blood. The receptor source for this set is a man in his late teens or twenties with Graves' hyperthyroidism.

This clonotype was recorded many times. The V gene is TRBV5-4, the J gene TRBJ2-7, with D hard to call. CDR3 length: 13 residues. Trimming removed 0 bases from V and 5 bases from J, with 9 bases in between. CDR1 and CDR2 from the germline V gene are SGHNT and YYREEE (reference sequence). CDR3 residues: CASSLEFEDEQYF. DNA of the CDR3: TGTGCCAGCAGCTTGGAGTTTGAGGACGAGCAGTACTTC. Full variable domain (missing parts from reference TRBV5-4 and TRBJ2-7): ETGVTQSPTHLIKTRGQQVTLRCSSQSGHNTVSWYQQALGQGPQFIFQYYREEENGRGNFPPRFSGLQFPNYSSELNVNALELDDSALYLCASSLEFEDEQYFGPGTRLTVT.

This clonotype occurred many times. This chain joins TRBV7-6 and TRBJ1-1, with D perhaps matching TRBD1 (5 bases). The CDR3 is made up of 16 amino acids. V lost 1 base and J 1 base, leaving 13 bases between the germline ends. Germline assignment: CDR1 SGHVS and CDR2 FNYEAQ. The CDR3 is CASSLVFGGRNTEAFF. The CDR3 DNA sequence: TGTGCCAGCAGCTTAGTGTTCGGGGGACGGAACACTGAAGCTTTCTTT.

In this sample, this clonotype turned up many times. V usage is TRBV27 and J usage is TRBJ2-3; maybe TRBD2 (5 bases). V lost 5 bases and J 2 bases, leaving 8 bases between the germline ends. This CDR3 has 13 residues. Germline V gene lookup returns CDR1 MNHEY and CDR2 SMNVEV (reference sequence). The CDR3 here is CASSPRDTDTQYF. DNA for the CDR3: TGTGCCAGCAGTCCACGGGACACAGATACGCAGTATTTT.

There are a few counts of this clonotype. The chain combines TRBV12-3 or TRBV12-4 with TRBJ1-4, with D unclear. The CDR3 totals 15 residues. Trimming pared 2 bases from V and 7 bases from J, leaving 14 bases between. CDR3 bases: TGTGCCAGCAGTTTATTCCTAGGGAGAAGTGAAAAACTGTTTTTT. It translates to CASSLFLGRSEKLFF.

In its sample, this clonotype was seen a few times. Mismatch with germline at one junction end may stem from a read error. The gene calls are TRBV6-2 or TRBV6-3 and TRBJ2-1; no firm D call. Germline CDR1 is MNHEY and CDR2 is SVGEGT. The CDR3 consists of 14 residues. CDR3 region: CASTLGSSYNGQFF. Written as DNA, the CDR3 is TGTGCCAGCACCCTAGGTAGCTCCTACAATGGGCAGTTCTTC.

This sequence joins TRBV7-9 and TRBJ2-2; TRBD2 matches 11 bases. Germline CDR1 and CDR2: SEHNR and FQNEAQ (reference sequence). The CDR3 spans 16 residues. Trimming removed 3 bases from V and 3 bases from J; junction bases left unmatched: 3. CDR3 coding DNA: TGTGCCAGCAGCTTCGGGACTAGCGGTTACACCGGGGAGCTGTTTTTT. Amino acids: CASSFGTSGYTGELFF.

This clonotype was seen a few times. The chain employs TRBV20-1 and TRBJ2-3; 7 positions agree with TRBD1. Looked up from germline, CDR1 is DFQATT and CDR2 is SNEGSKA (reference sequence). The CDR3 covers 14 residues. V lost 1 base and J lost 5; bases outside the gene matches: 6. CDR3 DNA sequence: TGCAGTGCTAGAGGACAGGGAAAATTAGATACGCAGTATTTT. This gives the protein CSARGQGKLDTQYF.

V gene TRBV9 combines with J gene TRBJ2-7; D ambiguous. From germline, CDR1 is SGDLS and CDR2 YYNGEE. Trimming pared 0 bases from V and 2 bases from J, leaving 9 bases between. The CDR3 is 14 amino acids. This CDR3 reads CASSVDGSTYEQYF. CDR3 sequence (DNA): TGTGCCAGCAGCGTAGACGGCTCCACCTACGAGCAGTACTTC. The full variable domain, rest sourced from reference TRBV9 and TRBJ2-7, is DSGVTQTPKHLITATGQRVTLRCSPRSGDLSVYWYQQSLDQGLQFLIQYYNGEERAKGNILERFSAQQFPDLHSELNLSSLELGDSALYFCASSVDGSTYEQYFGPGTRLTVT.

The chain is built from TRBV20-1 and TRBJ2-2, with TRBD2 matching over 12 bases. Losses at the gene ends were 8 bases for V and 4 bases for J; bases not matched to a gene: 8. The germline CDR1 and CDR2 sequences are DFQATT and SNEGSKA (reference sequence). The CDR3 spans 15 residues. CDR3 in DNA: TGCAGTCTTCTAGCGGGAGGGCCAAGCACCGGGGAGCTGTTTTTT. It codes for CSLLAGGPSTGELFF.

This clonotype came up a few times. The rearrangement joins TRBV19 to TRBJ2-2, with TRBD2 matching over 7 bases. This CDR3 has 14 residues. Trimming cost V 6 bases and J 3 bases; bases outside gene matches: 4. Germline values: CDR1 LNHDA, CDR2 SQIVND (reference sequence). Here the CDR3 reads CASSLTSYTGELFF. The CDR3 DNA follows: TGTGCCAGTAGCCTGACTAGCTACACCGGGGAGCTGTTTTTT. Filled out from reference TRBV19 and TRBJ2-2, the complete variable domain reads DGGITQSPKYLFRKEGQNVTLSCEQNLNHDAMYWYRQDPGQGLRLIYYSQIVNDFQKGDIAEGYSVSREKKESFPLTVTSAQKNPTAFYLCASSLTSYTGELFFGEGSRLTVL.

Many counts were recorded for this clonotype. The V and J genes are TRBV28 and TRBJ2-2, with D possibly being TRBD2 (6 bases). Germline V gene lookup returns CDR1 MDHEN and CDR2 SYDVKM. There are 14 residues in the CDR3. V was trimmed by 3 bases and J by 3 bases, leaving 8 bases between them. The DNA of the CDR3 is TGTGCCAGCAGTTTCGGGAGTTACACCGGGGAGCTGTTTTTT. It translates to CASSFGSYTGELFF.

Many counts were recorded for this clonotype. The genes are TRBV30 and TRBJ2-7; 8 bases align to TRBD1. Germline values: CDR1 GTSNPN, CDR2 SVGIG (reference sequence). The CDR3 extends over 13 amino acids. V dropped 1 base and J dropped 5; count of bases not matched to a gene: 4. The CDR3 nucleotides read TGTGCCTGGAGTGCTGGACAGGGTAACGAGCAGTACTTC. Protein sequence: CAWSAGQGNEQYF.

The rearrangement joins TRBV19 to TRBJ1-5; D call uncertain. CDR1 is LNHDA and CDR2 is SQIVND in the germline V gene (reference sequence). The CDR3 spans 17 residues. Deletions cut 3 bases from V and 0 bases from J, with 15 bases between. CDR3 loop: CASSIRSGPLSNQPQHF. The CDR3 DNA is TGTGCCAGTAGTATTCGCTCGGGCCCTCTTAGCAATCAGCCCCAGCATTTT.

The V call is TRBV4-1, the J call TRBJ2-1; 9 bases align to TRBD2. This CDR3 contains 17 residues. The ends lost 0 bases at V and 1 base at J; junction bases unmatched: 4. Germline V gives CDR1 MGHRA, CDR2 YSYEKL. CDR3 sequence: CASSQDNSGGSYNEQFF. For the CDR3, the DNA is TGCGCCAGCAGCCAAGATAACAGCGGGGGGTCCTACAATGAGCAGTTCTTC.

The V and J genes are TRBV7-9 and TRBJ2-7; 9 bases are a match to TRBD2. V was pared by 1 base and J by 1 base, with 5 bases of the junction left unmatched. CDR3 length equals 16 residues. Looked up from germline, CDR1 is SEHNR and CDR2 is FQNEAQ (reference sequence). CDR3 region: CASSLGRLAESYEQYF. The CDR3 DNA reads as TGTGCCAGCAGCTTAGGGCGACTAGCGGAGTCCTACGAGCAGTACTTC.

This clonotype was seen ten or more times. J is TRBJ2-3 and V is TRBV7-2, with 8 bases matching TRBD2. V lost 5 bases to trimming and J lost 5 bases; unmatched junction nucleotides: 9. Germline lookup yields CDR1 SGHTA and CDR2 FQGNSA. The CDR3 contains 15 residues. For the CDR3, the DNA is TGTGCCAGCAGCCTATCCGGGACTAGGGGAGATACGCAGTATTTT. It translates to CASSLSGTRGDTQYF.

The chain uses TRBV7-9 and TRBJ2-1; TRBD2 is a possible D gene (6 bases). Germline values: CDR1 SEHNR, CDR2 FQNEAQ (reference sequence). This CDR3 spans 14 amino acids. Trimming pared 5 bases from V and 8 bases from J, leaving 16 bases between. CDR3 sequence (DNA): TGTGCCAGCAGCGTGGTGCGGGAAGGGGATGAGCAGTTCTTC. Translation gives CASSVVREGDEQFF.

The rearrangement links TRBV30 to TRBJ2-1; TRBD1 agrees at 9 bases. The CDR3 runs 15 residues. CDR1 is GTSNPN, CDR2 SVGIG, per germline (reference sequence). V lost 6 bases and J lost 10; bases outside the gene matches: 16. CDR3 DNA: TGTGCCTGTATCCACCCCGGGACAGGGTTCGCCGAGCAGTTCTTC. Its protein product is CACIHPGTGFAEQFF.

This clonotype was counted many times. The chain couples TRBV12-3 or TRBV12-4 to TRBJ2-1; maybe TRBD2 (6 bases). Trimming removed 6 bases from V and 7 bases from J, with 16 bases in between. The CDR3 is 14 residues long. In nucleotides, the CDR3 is TGTGCCAGCAGCCTTGCGGGACCTTGGAATGAGCAGTTCTTC. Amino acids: CASSLAGPWNEQFF.

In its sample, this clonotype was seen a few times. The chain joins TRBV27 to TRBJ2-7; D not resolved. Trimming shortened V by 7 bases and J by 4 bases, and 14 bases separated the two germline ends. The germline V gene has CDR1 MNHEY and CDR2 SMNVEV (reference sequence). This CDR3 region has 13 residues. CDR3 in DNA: TGTGCCAGCATAGGGTCCTACCCGTACGAGCAGTACTTC. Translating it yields CASIGSYPYEQYF.

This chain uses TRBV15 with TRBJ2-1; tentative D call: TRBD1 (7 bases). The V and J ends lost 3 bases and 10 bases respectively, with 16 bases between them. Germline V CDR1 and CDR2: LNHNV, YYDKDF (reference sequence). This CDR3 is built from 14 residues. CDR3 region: CATSSGQDYIEQFF. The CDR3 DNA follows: TGTGCCACCAGCAGTGGACAGGACTACATCGAGCAGTTCTTC.

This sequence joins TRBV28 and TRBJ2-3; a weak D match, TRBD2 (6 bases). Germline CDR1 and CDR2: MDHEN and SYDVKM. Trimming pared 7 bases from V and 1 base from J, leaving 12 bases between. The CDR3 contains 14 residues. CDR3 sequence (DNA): TGTGCCAGCAATCGGGGGAGCGGCACAGATACGCAGTATTTT. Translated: CASNRGSGTDTQYF.

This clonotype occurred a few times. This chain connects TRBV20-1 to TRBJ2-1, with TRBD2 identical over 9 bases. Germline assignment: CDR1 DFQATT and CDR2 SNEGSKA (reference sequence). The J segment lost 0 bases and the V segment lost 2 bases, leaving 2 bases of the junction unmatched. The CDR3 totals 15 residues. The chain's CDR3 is CSARRTSDSYNEQFF. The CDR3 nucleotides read TGCAGTGCTAGACGGACTAGCGACTCCTACAATGAGCAGTTCTTC.